This TCR beta chain was obtained from a study of blood T cell repertoires in COVID-19. Study background: The origin of the acute and convalescent COVID-19 samples was the United States, Italy and Spain.

Patients in Seattle were enrolled during active infection, then followed longitudinally. Assay used: immunoSEQ multiplex PCR; TCRdb lists only in-frame clones, some missing. The table has some 350,000 clones, 89% seen once; the top ten hold around 3%. V was pared by 5 bases and J by 4 bases, with 13 bases between. The germline V gene has CDR1 SGHRS and CDR2 YFSETQ. The CDR3 has 14 amino acids. Sequenced sample: peripheral blood. The sequence was obtained from a woman in her twenties or thirties with COVID-19, enrolled during active disease. The chain couples TRBV5-1 to TRBJ1-3; D possibly corresponds to TRBD1 (6 bases). CDR3 sequence: CASSSSQGGNTIYF. The CDR3 bases are TGCGCCAGCAGTTCCTCGCAGGGGGGAAACACCATATATTTT.